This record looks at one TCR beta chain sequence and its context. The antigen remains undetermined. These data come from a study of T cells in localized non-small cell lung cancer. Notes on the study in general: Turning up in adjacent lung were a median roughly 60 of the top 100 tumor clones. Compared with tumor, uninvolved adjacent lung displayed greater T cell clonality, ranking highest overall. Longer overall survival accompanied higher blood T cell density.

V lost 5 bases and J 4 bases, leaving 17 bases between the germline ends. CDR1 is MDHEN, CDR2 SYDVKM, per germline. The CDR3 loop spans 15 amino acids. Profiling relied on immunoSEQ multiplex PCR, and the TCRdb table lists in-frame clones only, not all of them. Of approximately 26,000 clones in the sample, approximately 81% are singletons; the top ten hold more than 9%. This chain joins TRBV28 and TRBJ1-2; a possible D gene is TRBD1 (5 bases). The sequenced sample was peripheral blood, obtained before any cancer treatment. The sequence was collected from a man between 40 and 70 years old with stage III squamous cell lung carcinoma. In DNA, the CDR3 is TGTGCCAGCAGTCAACACCCTTTGACAGTCTATGGCTACACCTTC. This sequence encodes CASSQHPLTVYGYTF.